These T cell receptor beta chains were read from a single sample in a study of T-cell reconstitution after alpha-beta-depleted transplantation in children. TCRdb fed the PCR reads into MiXCR, producing one record per CDR3 protein. Of 530,000 or so distinct CDR3 sequences listed, roughly 30% are singletons. The sequencing used PBMCs, collected before TCRalphabeta/CD19-depleted stem cell transplant. All receptors come from a boy under two years old with Wiskott-Aldrich syndrome, due to receive a stem cell transplant. CDR3s include the opening cysteine and the closing phenylalanine or tryptophan. Clone size is not always given. Where it is, it says once, few, many or a class for expanded clones.

CAITGDRNTEAFF	TRBV10-3	NA
CSAIPDRDNQPQHF	TRBV20-1	few
CASSVGPTEAFF	TRBV13	NA
CASSFNVPRPSYEQYF	TRBV5-1	few
CASSFGGKVNEQFF	TRBV12-3/TRBV12-4	few
CASRLSGGDTQYF	TRBV5-1	NA
CASSLQYRATGELFF	TRBV7-2	few
CSAILAEEQYF	TRBV20-1	NA
CASSLAAQGTQYF	TRBV11-2	few
CSARVLAGAADTQYF	TRBV20-1	NA
CAIKANRNSNQPQHF	TRBV10-3	NA
CASRIAGQGYEQYF	TRBV12-3/TRBV12-4	few
CAWSDMGMANEKLFF	TRBV30	NA
CASRLSGSPTYEQYF	TRBV5-1	NA
CASSFGTDYGYTF	TRBV12-3/TRBV12-4	NA
CASSFHAEAFF	TRBV12-3/TRBV12-4	NA
CASSPPPGLQETHYF	TRBV27	NA
CASVAGRRNTEAFF	TRBV12-3/TRBV12-4	NA
CASSLAETETNTIYF	TRBV11-1	NA
CASSVSPGGSSGNTIYF	TRBV9	NA
CASSLGLAGEEEQFF	TRBV12-3/TRBV12-4	few
CSAHRLALREGYNEQFF	TRBV20-1	NA
CASSLATGGLGETQYF	TRBV5-1	few
CASSSRQGALDNSPLHF	TRBV28	few
CASSLGLNYGYTF	TRBV7-2	NA
CASSFVSLSNHEQYF	TRBV7-2	NA
CASGLETQYF	TRBV27	NA
CASSFQWKTAEQYF	TRBV12-3/TRBV12-4	NA
CATRDSEQLYGYTF	TRBV10-3	few
CASSLASRTSGKRMDEQFF	TRBV5-1	NA
CASSPISTEAFF	TRBV11-2	NA
CASSLGHKTDTQYF	TRBV5-1	NA
CASSPPTGNTGELFF	TRBV18	NA
CATHLADEQFF	TRBV12-3/TRBV12-4	few
CAWSGGNTDTQYF	TRBV30	few
CASSPTGDNQPQHF	TRBV7-2	NA
CASSPRPPKGPQHF	TRBV6-1	few
CSAGRDPNQPQHF	TRBV20-1	NA
CASSQDPASGRHDEQFF	TRBV4-2	few
CASSQGGTGKTEAFF	TRBV14	NA
CASSHPGNEQFF	TRBV7-6	few
CSARGGGGPGFYNEQFF	TRBV20-1	NA
CAISASGRADNEQFF	TRBV10-3	few
CASSGGWDGNYGYTF	TRBV6-1	many